These 2 T cell receptor beta chains were sequenced from one sample in a study of cytomegalovirus exposure and HLA in healthy donors. The PCR employed 60 Vbeta primers together with 13 Jbeta primers. The assay was immunoSEQ multiplex PCR, and TCRdb's table has in-frame clones only and misses some. Among approximately 170,000 clones listed, about four fifths were seen once. Specimen: PBMCs. These receptors originate from a woman between 18 and 30 years old in good health and CMV-seronegative.

This sequence joins TRBV4-2 and TRBJ2-3; TRBD2 matches 14 bases. Germline V gene data show CDR1 as LGHNA and CDR2 as YNFKEQ. Germline trimming cut 4 bases from V and 10 bases from J; bases unmatched to any gene: 7. The CDR3 is 15 residues long. This chain's CDR3 is CASSPGTSGSRPQYF. As DNA, the CDR3 is TGTGCCAGCAGCCCCGGGACTAGCGGGAGTAGGCCGCAGTATTTT.

The chain recombines TRBV4-1 with TRBJ2-3, with 7 bases fitting TRBD1. The CDR3 is 15 residues long. V lost 5 bases, J lost 5 bases, and 10 bases stayed unmatched. Germline V gene lookup returns CDR1 MGHRA and CDR2 YSYEKL. The CDR3 is CASSLIGGSRDTQYF. The CDR3, as DNA: TGCGCCAGCAGCTTGATAGGGGGCTCTCGAGATACGCAGTATTTT.